The entry below describes one TCR beta chain. As yet, its antigen is unknown. Data came from immunoSEQ multiplex PCR; TCRdb stores just in-frame clones and leaves some out. The sample holds 150,000 to 200,000 clones, about 90% seen once. This entry comes from a study of T cell responses to AZD1222 COVID-19 vaccine. The CDR3 spans 16 residues. CDR1 and CDR2 from the germline V gene are SGHTA and FQGNSA. After removal of 3 bases from V and 2 bases from J, the junction contained 2 bases not matched to a gene. Notes on the study in general: Baseline seropositives among AZD1222 recipients totaled only five to seven.

Second-dose timings of about 4 or about 12 weeks were pooled. Specimen: peripheral blood, collected 28 days after the second AZD1222 dose. This sequence joins TRBV7-2 and TRBJ2-3, with 13 bases aligning to TRBD2. This clonotype was obtained from an adult who received the AZD1222 COVID-19 vaccine. CDR3 DNA sequence: TGTGCCAGCAGCTTCGGACTAGCGGGGGCCACAGATACGCAGTATTTT. It is translated as CASSFGLAGATDTQYF. The full variable domain, rest sourced from reference TRBV7-2 and TRBJ2-3, is GAGVSQSPSNKVTEKGKDVELRCDPISGHTALYWYRQSLGQGLEFLIYFQGNSAPDKSGLPSDRFSAERTGGSVSTLTIQRTQQEDSAVYLCASSFGLAGATDTQYFGPGTRLTVL.